The entry that follows covers one TCR beta chain sequence. The entry originates in a study of blood T cell repertoires in COVID-19. Some clones are missing from TCRdb's copy, which holds only in-frame ones; the method was immunoSEQ multiplex PCR. The sample shows about 200,000 clones, around nine tenths of them seen only once. Trimming left V 4 bases short and J 6 bases short, with 19 bases between. Germline CDR1 and CDR2: LGHNA and YNFKEQ. This CDR3 region has 17 residues. This rearrangement joins TRBV4-2 to TRBJ1-6; D possibly corresponds to TRBD1 (6 bases). The sequenced sample consisted of PBMCs or T cells enriched from blood (not recorded which). The TCR was taken from a woman aged 25 to 39 who had been exposed to COVID-19. The CDR3 sequence is CASSPWGGARVNSPLHF. In DNA form, the CDR3 reads TGTGCCAGCAGCCCTTGGGGGGGCGCCAGGGTTAATTCACCCCTCCACTTT.